The clone carrying this T cell receptor beta chain was found a few times. With a much larger clone just one base away, this may be a read error. This likely comes from a read error, as the CDR3 has no conserved phenylalanine or tryptophan at its end. RNA was extracted from bulk tissue without any cell sorting. This entry comes from a study of tumor and adjacent non-tumor tissue in lung cancer. The V gene's germline CDR1 is SGHDT and CDR2 YYEEEE. V was pared by 3 bases and J by 4 bases, with 5 bases between. This CDR3 has 13 amino acids. TCRbeta libraries were built with three rounds of nested PCR, modified from ARM-PCR. From the multiplex PCR reads, TCRdb called clonotypes with MiXCR, one entry per CDR3 protein. Of some 93,000 distinct CDR3 sequences detected, roughly 70% appear once; the ten largest clones hold about 18%.

What was sequenced was lung tumor tissue. The chain carries TRBV5-6 and TRBJ2-6; no firm D call. The clonotype was recovered from a man in his sixties with non-small cell lung cancer. This CDR3 reads CASSYVGANVLTS. The CDR3 DNA follows: TGTGCCAGCAGCTACGTGGGGGCCAACGTCCTGACTTCC.